Below, 14 T cell receptor beta chains from the same sample are listed, as sequenced in a study of T cell responses to AZD1222 COVID-19 vaccine. Generated by immunoSEQ multiplex PCR, the TCRdb table keeps only in-frame clones and is missing some. The table shows 25,000 to 35,000 clones, with 90% to 95% occurring only once. The starting material was peripheral blood, obtained on day 0 of AZD1222 vaccination. The receptors come from an adult in good health.

This chain links TRBV11-3 with TRBJ2-7; a weak D match, TRBD2 (5 bases). There are 13 residues in the CDR3. Trimming left V 5 bases short and J 0 bases short, with 8 bases between. Germline CDR1 and CDR2: SGHNT and YENEEA. The chain's CDR3 is CASSPRGSYEQYF. The CDR3 nucleotides are TGTGCCAGCAGCCCCCGGGGCTCCTACGAGCAGTACTTC.

This clone has more than one count but fewer than ten. The chain is built from TRBV19 and TRBJ2-5; D may be TRBD1 (6 bases). Per germline, CDR1 LNHDA and CDR2 SQIVND (reference sequence). V lost 3 bases, J lost 5 bases, and 19 bases lay in between. This CDR3 has 16 residues. This CDR3 is CASSITGQGRKETQYF. The DNA for the CDR3 is TGTGCCAGTAGTATTACAGGGCAGGGCAGGAAGGAGACCCAGTACTTC.

The V call is TRBV6-2 or TRBV6-3, the J call TRBJ2-4, with D unresolved. Per the germline V gene, CDR1 is MNHEY and CDR2 is SVGEGT. This CDR3 spans 13 amino acids. Trimming removed 0 bases from V and 8 bases from J, with 8 bases in between. The CDR3 nucleotides are TGTGCCAGCAGTTACTCCACGAGTTACATTCAGTACTTC. Translated: CASSYSTSYIQYF.

The chain joins TRBV19 to TRBJ2-6; 8 bases map to TRBD1. V dropped 2 bases and J dropped 0; count of bases not matched to a gene: 12. The CDR3 has 20 amino acids. The germline gives CDR1 LNHDA, CDR2 SQIVND (reference sequence). For the CDR3, the DNA is TGTGCCAGTAGTATATACGGCTGGACAGGGACAAGCTCTGGGGCCAACGTCCTGACTTTC. Encoded protein: CASSIYGWTGTSSGANVLTF. The variable domain in full, with the rest retrieved from reference TRBV19 and TRBJ2-6, is DGGITQSPKYLFRKEGQNVTLSCEQNLNHDAMYWYRQDPGQGLRLIYYSQIVNDFQKGDIAEGYSVSREKKESFPLTVTSAQKNPTAFYLCASSIYGWTGTSSGANVLTFGAGSRLTVL.

The chain has TRBV5-4 and TRBJ2-7, with 10 bases lining up with TRBD1. The J segment lost 7 bases and the V segment lost 2 bases, leaving 6 bases of the junction unmatched. Germline CDR1 and CDR2: SGHNT and YYREEE (reference sequence). The CDR3 is 14 residues long. CDR3 coding DNA: TGTGCCAGCAGCTTTCCGGGACAGGGGCTTGAGCAGTACTTC. Protein: CASSFPGQGLEQYF.

The chain couples TRBV12-5 to TRBJ1-1; no clear D gene. V lost 2 bases, J lost 9 bases, and 10 bases lay in between. This CDR3 spans 12 amino acids. Germline V gene sequence: CDR1 LGHNT, CDR2 FRNRAP. CDR3 sequence (DNA): TGTGCTAGTGGTTTGCTCCGGGAGCAAGCTTTCTTT. Encoded protein: CASGLLREQAFF.

The chain carries TRBV27 and TRBJ2-7, with D possibly TRBD1 on 5 matching bases. CDR1 and CDR2 from the germline V gene are MNHEY and SMNVEV (reference sequence). V was clipped by 2 bases and J by 5 bases, with 13 bases between them. CDR3 length: 14 residues. CDR3 residues: CASSLQGRLNEQYF. In nucleotides, the CDR3 is TGTGCCAGCAGTTTACAGGGTCGTCTTAACGAGCAGTACTTC.

The chain is built from TRBV5-1 and TRBJ2-6, with no clear D. Germline V gene lookup returns CDR1 SGHRS and CDR2 YFSETQ. The CDR3 consists of 16 residues. Trimming shortened V by 0 bases and J by 3 bases, and 10 bases separated the two germline ends. The DNA of the CDR3 is TGCGCCAGCAGCTTGGGTGGGGTCGGTGGGGCCAACGTCCTGACTTTC. Translation gives CASSLGGVGGANVLTF.

Here the CDR3 reads CASSFAGGNTEAFF. DNA of the CDR3: TGTGCCAGCAGTTTCGCGGGGGGGAACACTGAAGCTTTCTTT. This chain links TRBV28 with TRBJ1-1, with D possibly matching TRBD1 (5 bases). CDR1 MDHEN and CDR2 SYDVKM come from the germline V gene. V shed 3 bases and J shed 1 base, with 9 bases lying between them. The CDR3 is 14 residues long. The full variable domain, in which reference TRBV28 and TRBJ1-1 provide the parts outside the CDR3, is DVKVTQSSRYLVKRTGEKVFLECVQDMDHENMFWYRQDPGLGLRLIYFSYDVKMKEKGDIPEGYSVSREKKERFSLILESASTNQTSMYLCASSFAGGNTEAFFGQGTRLTVV.

The V and J genes are TRBV30 and TRBJ1-3; D uncertain. V lost 3 bases and J 5 bases, leaving 11 bases between the germline ends. The germline V gene has CDR1 GTSNPN and CDR2 SVGIG (reference sequence). CDR3 length: 13 residues. Written as DNA, the CDR3 is TGTGCCTGGAGCGCCGGGGTTAGAAACACCATATATTTT. Translating gives CAWSAGVRNTIYF.

This rearrangement joins TRBV5-1 to TRBJ1-1; no reliable D call. Germline V lookup: CDR1 SGHRS, CDR2 YFSETQ. CDR3 size: 14 residues. V lost 0 bases and J lost 6, with 12 bases in between. The CDR3 coding sequence is TGCGCCAGCAGCTTGGAGCCGGGTCGGGCTGAAGCTTTCTTT. As protein: CASSLEPGRAEAFF.

The CDR3 sequence: CASSSGVSVRETQYF. The CDR3 DNA sequence: TGTGCCAGCAGTTCAGGAGTTAGCGTTAGAGAGACCCAGTACTTC. The chain recombines TRBV11-2 with TRBJ2-5; tentative D call: TRBD2 (5 bases). Germline CDR1 SGHAT, CDR2 FQNNGV. This CDR3 comprises 15 residues. The V end lost 6 bases, the J end lost 4 bases, and 18 bases lay between the germline ends.

The V and J genes are TRBV6-6 and TRBJ1-2; unclear D gene. Trimming shortened V by 7 bases and J by 3 bases, and 15 bases separated the two germline ends. CDR1 MNHNY and CDR2 SVGAGI come from the germline V gene (reference sequence). CDR3 length equals 14 residues. The CDR3 nucleotides read TGTGCCAGCATCCCCGGTTCGAGGGACTATGGCTACACCTTC. Translating gives CASIPGSRDYGYTF.

This chain links TRBV27 with TRBJ2-1; possible D gene TRBD2, 6 bases. Germline CDR1 is MNHEY and CDR2 is SMNVEV (reference sequence). This CDR3 contains 17 residues. The V end lost 2 bases, the J end lost 5 bases, and 19 bases lay between the germline ends. DNA of the CDR3: TGTGCCAGCAGTTTACAAACGGGACTTTTTACCCACAATGAGCAGTTCTTC. It is translated as CASSLQTGLFTHNEQFF.